The entry that follows covers one T cell receptor (beta chain) sequence. Alongside a J-beta primer mix, a sample-barcoded 5' primer served in a second PCR lasting roughly 6 to 11 cycles. Template switching added a 12-random-nucleotide identifier to every cDNA molecule. TCRdb processed the 5' RACE reads anew with MiXCR; each CDR3 protein has one entry. The sample has approximately 1,700,000 distinct CDR3 sequences, about two fifths seen once. Each donor was a healthy Caucasian individual from Russia, aged about 6 to 100. Researchers report isolating at least 6 million PBMCs per sample. The V and J ends lost 1 base and 2 bases, in that order; junction bases with no gene match: 2. Germline CDR1 is KGHSH and CDR2 is LQKENI. The CDR3 extends over 16 amino acids. These data are taken from a study of blood T cells in healthy people across ages.

This clonotype originated in a human donor in good health. J is TRBJ2-2 and V is TRBV18; 9 nucleotides match TRBD1. The sample consisted of blood. In nucleotides, the CDR3 is TGTGCCAGCTCACCACGGGGACAGGGAAACACCGGGGAGCTGTTTTTT. It specifies CASSPRGQGNTGELFF.